This TCR beta chain emerged from a study of regulatory T cells in long-lasting Graves disease. Study-wide points: Persistent patients shared about 3,000 public clonotypes among themselves. Newly diagnosed patients shared fewer, at about 890.

This clonotype was counted ten times or more. The antigen is undetermined. CDR3 length equals 15 residues. The V and J ends lost 0 bases and 1 base respectively, with 9 bases between them. Germline assignment: CDR1 KGHSH and CDR2 LQKENI. Documented time point: persistent/refractory GD, antithyroid drugs over 5 years with positive TRAb. PBMC-derived RNA was used for the TCR library. American Thyroid Association guidelines served as the basis for diagnosing Graves' disease. The authors drew 7.5 to 10 milliliters of peripheral blood into EDTA tubes. With iRepertoire HTBI primers and Arm-PCR of CDR3 regions, TCR beta libraries were built. TCRdb processed the multiplex PCR reads anew with MiXCR; each CDR3 protein has one entry. The table includes hundreds of thousands of distinct CDR3 sequences, roughly a fifth detected once.

The rearrangement links TRBV18 to TRBJ2-5; D not resolved. The TCR comes from a female donor with Graves disease. Sample: peripheral blood mononuclear cells (PBMCs), taken when the disease was refractory, from a patient treated with antithyroid drugs. CDR3 amino acids: CASSPPMGPQETQYF. CDR3 DNA sequence: TGTGCCAGCTCACCACCGATGGGCCCCCAAGAGACCCAGTACTTC.